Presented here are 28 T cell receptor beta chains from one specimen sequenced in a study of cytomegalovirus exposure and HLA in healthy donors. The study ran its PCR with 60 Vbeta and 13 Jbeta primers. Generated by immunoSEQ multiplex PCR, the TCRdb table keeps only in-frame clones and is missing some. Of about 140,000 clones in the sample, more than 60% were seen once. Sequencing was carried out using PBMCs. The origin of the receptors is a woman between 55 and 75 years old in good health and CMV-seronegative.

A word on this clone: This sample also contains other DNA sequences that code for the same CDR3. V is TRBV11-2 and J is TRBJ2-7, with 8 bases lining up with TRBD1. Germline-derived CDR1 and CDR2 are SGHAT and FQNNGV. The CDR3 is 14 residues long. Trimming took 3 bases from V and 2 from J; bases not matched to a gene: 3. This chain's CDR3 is CASSLGTGTYEQYF. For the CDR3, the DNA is TGTGCCAGCAGCTTGGGGACAGGCACCTACGAGCAGTACTTC.

The chain's CDR3 is CASRLTGSGVSTDTQYF. CDR3 sequence (DNA): TGCGCCAGCAGACTCACTGGCAGCGGGGTAAGCACAGATACGCAGTATTTT. The gene calls are TRBV5-1 and TRBJ2-3, with 7 bases that match TRBD2. The CDR3 is made up of 17 amino acids. With 5 bases clipped from V and 0 bases from J, the junction kept 12 bases outside the gene matches. The germline V gene encodes CDR1 SGHRS and CDR2 YFSETQ.

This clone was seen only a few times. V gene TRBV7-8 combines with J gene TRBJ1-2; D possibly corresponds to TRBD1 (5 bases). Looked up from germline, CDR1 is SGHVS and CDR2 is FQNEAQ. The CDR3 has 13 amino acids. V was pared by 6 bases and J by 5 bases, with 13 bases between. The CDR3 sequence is CASSFTGGYGYTF. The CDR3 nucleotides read TGTGCCAGCAGTTTTACGGGGGGTTATGGCTACACCTTC.

The CDR3 region is CASSQGTYNSPLHF. The CDR3 bases are TGCGCCAGCAGCCAGGGGACCTATAATTCACCCCTCCACTTT. This chain uses TRBV5-1 with TRBJ1-6, with D possibly being TRBD1 (6 bases). The CDR3 totals 14 residues. Germline V gene data show CDR1 as SGHRS and CDR2 as YFSETQ. V was pared by 4 bases and J by 2 bases, with 7 bases between.

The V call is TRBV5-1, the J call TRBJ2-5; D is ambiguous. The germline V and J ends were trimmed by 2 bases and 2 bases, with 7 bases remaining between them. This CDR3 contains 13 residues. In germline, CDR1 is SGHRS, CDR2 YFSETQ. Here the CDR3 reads CASSLSYQETQYF. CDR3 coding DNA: TGCGCCAGCAGCTTAAGCTATCAAGAGACCCAGTACTTC.

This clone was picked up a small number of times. CDR3 in DNA: TGCGCCAGCCTCCGGCAGGGCTACAATGAGCAGTTCTTC. This gives the protein CASLRQGYNEQFF. This chain joins TRBV10-1 and TRBJ2-1, with D possibly being TRBD1 (5 bases). This CDR3 is 13 amino acids long. Germline CDR1 and CDR2: WNHNN and SYGVQD (reference sequence). The V end lost 8 bases, the J end lost 3 bases, and 11 bases lay between the germline ends.

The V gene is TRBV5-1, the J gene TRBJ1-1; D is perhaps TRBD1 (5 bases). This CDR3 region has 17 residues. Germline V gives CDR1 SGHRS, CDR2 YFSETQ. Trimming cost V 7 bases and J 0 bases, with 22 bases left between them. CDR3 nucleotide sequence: TGCGCCAGCTCTTTATCCCCCAGGGCAAGAATGAACACTGAAGCTTTCTTT. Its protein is CASSLSPRARMNTEAFF.

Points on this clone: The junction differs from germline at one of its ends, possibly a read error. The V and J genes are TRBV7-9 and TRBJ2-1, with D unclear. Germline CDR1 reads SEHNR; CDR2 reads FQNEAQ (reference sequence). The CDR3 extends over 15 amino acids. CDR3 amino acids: CSSSAVAYSYNEQFF. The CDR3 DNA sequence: TGTTCCAGCAGCGCCGTGGCATACTCCTACAATGAGCAGTTCTTC.

CDR3 nucleotide sequence: TGTGCCAGCAGCCTGGCTAGCGGGGGCACAGATACGCAGTATTTT. This translates into CASSLASGGTDTQYF. This rearrangement joins TRBV7-6 to TRBJ2-3; 9 positions agree with TRBD2. The CDR3 is made up of 15 amino acids. The V and J ends lost 5 bases and 1 base, in that order; junction bases with no gene match: 4. Germline-derived CDR1 and CDR2 are SGHVS and FNYEAQ.

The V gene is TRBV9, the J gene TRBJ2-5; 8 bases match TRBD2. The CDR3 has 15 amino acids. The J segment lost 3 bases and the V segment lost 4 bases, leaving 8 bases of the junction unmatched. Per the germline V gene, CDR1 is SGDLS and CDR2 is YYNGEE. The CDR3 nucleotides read TGTGCCAGCAGCTCCCTCTCGGGACTAGAAGAGACCCAGTACTTC. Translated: CASSSLSGLEETQYF.

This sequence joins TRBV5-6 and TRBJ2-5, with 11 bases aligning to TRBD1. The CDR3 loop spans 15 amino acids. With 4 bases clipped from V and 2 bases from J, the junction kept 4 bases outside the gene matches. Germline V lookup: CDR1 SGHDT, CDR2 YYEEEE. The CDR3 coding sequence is TGTGCCAGCAGCGGGACAGGGGGAGGACAAGAGACCCAGTACTTC. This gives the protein CASSGTGGGQETQYF. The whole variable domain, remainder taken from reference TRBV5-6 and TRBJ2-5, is DAGVTQSPTHLIKTRGQQVTLRCSPKSGHDTVSWYQQALGQGPQFIFQYYEEEERQRGNFPDRFSGHQFPNYSSELNVNALLLGDSALYLCASSGTGGGQETQYFGPGTRLLVL.

Here the CDR3 DNA reads TGTGCCGGAGGGACTAGCGGGGGCAGGGAGCAGTTCTTC. This gives the protein CAGGTSGGREQFF. The rearrangement links TRBV2 to TRBJ2-1; TRBD2 matches at 14 bases. The junction had 7 bases not matched to a gene; V was cut back by 11 bases and J by 10 bases. Germline CDR1 SNHLY, CDR2 FYNNEI. The CDR3 runs to 13 residues.

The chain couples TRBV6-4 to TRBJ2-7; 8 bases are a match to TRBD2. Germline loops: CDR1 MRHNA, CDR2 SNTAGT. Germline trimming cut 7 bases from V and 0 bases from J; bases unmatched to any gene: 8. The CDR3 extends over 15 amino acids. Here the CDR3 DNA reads TGTGCCAGCACCCCCCGGGGGGGGAGCTCCTACGAGCAGTACTTC. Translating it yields CASTPRGGSSYEQYF.

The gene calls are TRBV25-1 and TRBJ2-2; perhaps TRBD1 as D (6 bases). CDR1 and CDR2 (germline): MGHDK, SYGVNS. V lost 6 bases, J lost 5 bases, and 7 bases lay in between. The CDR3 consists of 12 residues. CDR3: CASRQGTGELFF. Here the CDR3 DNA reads TGTGCCAGCAGACAGGGTACCGGGGAGCTGTTTTTT.

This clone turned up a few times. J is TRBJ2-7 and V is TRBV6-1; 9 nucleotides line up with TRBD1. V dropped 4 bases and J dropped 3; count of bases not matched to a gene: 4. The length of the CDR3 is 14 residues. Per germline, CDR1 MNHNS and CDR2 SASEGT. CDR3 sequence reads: CASSATGGVYEQYF. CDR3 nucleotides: TGTGCCAGCAGTGCCACAGGGGGCGTCTACGAGCAGTACTTC.

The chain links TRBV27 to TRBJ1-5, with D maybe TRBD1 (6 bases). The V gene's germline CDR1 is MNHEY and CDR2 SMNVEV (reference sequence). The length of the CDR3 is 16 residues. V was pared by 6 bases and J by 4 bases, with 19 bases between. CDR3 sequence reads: CASSRTQTGLNQPQHF. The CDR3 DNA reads TGTGCCAGCAGCCGGACCCAGACAGGTTTGAATCAGCCCCAGCATTTT.

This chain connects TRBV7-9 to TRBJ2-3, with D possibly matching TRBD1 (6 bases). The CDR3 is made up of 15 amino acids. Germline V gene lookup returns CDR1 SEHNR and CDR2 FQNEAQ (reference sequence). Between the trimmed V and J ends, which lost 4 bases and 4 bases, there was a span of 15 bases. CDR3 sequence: CASSSGQYSSDTQYF. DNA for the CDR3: TGTGCCAGCAGCTCAGGACAGTATTCCTCAGATACGCAGTATTTT.

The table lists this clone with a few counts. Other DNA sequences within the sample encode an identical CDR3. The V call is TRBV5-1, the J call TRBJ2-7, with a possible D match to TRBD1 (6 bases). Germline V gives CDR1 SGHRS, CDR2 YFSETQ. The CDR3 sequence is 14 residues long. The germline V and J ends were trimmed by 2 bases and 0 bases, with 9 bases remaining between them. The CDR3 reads CASSLIGGSYEQYF. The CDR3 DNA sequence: TGCGCCAGCAGCTTAATAGGGGGCTCCTACGAGCAGTACTTC.

The CDR3 DNA reads TGTGCCAGCAGCCAAGTCCGGGACTATAGATATTTT. Its protein product is CASSQVRDYRYF. V is TRBV14 and J is TRBJ2-3; 7 bases fit TRBD2. Germline V gives CDR1 SGHDN, CDR2 FVKESK. The V gene end was trimmed by 1 base and the J gene end by 15 bases; junction bases not matched to a gene: 7. The CDR3 consists of 12 residues.

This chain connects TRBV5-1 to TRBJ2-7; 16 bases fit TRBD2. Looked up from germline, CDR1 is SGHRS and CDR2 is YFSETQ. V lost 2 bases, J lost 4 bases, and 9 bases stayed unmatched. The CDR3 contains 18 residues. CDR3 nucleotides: TGCGCCAGCAGCTTCCTTACCCTGGGACTAGCGGGAGGGTACGAGCAGTACTTC. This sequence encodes CASSFLTLGLAGGYEQYF.

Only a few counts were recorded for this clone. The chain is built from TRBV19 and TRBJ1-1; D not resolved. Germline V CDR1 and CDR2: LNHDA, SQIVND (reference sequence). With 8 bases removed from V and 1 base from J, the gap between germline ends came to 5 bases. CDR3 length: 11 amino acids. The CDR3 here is CASYKNTEAFF. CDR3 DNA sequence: TGTGCCAGTTACAAGAACACTGAAGCTTTCTTT.

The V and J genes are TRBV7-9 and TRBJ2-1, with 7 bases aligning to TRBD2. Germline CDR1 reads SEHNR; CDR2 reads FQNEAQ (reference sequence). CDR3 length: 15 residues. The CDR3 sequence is CAQPGEGSPYNEQFF. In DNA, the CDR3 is TGTGCACAGCCCGGGGAGGGTTCTCCCTACAATGAGCAGTTCTTC.

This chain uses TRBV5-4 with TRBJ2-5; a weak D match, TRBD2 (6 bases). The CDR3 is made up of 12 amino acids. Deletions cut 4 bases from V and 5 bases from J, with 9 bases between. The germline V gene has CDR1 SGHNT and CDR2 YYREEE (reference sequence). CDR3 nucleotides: TGTGCCAGCAGCCTAGCGACTGAGACCCAGTACTTC. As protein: CASSLATETQYF.

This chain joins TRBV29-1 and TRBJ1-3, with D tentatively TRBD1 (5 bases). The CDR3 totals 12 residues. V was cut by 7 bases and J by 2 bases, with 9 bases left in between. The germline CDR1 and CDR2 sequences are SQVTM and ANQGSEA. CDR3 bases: TGCAGCGCGGACACGCCTGGAAACACCATATATTTT. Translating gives CSADTPGNTIYF.

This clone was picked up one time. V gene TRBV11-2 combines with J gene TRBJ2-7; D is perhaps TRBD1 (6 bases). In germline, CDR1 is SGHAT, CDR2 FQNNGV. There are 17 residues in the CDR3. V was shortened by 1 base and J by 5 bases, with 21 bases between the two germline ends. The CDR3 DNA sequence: TGTGCCAGCAGCTTAGTTAGTGGTTGGGGGCTGCGGAACGAGCAGTACTTC. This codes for CASSLVSGWGLRNEQYF. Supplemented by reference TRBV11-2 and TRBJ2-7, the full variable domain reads EAGVAQSPRYKIIEKRQSVAFWCNPISGHATLYWYQQILGQGPKLLIQFQNNGVVDDSQLPKDRFSAERLKGVDSTLKIQPAKLEDSAVYLCASSLVSGWGLRNEQYFGPGTRLTVT.

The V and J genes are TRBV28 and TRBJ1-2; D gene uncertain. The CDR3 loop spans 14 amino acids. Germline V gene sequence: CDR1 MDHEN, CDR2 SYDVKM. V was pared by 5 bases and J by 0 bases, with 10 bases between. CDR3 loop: CASSPVITNYGYTF. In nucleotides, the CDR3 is TGTGCCAGCAGTCCAGTGATAACTAACTATGGCTACACCTTC.

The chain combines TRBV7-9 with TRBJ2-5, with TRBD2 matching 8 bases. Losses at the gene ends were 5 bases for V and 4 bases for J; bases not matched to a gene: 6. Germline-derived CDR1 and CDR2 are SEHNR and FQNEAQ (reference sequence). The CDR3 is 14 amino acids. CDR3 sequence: CASSPSGGGETQYF. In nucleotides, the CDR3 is TGTGCCAGCAGCCCCTCGGGGGGGGGAGAGACCCAGTACTTC.

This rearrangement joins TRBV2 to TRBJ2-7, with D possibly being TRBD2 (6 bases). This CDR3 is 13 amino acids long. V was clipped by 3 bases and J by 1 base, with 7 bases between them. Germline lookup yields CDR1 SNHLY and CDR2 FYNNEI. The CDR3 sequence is CASSEEGSYEQYF. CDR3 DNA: TGTGCCAGCAGTGAGGAGGGTTCCTACGAGCAGTACTTC.